This T cell receptor beta chain was documented in a study of T cell responses to AZD1222 COVID-19 vaccine. Study-level results: There were vaccine-associated CD4 TCRs across spike, dominant at 160-218 and 743-854. Most donors were white British and more were female, and clonal diversity was possibly underestimated.

Using immunoSEQ multiplex PCR, the repertoire was profiled, and TCRdb retains in-frame clones only, with some absent. Of 80,000 or so clones listed, 87% were seen once; the top ten hold around 1.5%. CDR3 length: 14 residues. V lost 2 bases and J lost 8, with 15 bases in between. Germline V gene lookup returns CDR1 MNHNS and CDR2 SASEGT. Remarks on this clone: The antigen is unknown.

Sequenced material: peripheral blood, taken on day 0 of AZD1222 vaccination. V is TRBV6-1 and J is TRBJ1-2, with D possibly TRBD1 on 5 matching bases. This clonotype was obtained from an adult in good health. CDR3 sequence (DNA): TGTGCCAGCAGTGAACAGGGACCTCAGGAGGGCTACACCTTC. Translation: CASSEQGPQEGYTF.